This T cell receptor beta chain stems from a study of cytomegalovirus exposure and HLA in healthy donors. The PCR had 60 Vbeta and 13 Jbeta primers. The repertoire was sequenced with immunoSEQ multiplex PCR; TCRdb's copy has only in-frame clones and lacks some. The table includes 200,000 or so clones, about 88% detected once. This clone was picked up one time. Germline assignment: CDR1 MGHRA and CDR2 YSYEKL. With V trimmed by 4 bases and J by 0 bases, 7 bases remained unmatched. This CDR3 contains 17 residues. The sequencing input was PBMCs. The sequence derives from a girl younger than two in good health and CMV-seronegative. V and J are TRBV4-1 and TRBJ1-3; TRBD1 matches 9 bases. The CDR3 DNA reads TGCGCCAGCAGCCCAGGGACAGGGATAAGCTCTGGAAACACCATATATTTT. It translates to CASSPGTGISSGNTIYF.